The 10 T cell receptor beta chains given below trace back to one sample, sequenced in a study of identifying expanded T cells in peripheral blood. Repertoires were generated with immunoSEQ multiplex PCR, while TCRdb's copy carries only in-frame clones and drops some. The sample lists 50,000 to 60,000 clones, approximately 79% occurring once. Sequenced: blood. These receptors originate from a person aged 18-70 years in good health.

This chain links TRBV18 with TRBJ2-7, with a weak D call TRBD2 (6 bases). V was clipped by 3 bases and J by 5 bases, with 20 bases between them. The germline V gene has CDR1 KGHSH and CDR2 LQKENI. This CDR3 has 16 residues. The DNA for the CDR3 is TGTGCCAGCTCACCTTCTTACGGGACTGACGGCCACGAGCAGTACTTC. It translates to CASSPSYGTDGHEQYF.

The chain is built from TRBV12-5 and TRBJ2-3; D unresolved. V lost 6 bases to trimming and J lost 3 bases, with 13 bases between them. The CDR3 contains 14 residues. CDR1 and CDR2 (germline): LGHNT, FRNRAP. The CDR3 loop is CASGTWLGTDTQYF. The CDR3 nucleotides read TGTGCTAGTGGAACGTGGTTGGGGACAGATACGCAGTATTTT.

The V call is TRBV11-3, the J call TRBJ1-3, with D unresolved. V dropped 1 base and J dropped 1 base, with 5 bases sitting between them. From germline, CDR1 is SGHNT and CDR2 YENEEA. The CDR3 covers 14 residues. CDR3 residues: CASSLGESGNTIYF. The DNA for the CDR3 is TGTGCCAGCAGCTTAGGGGAGTCTGGAAACACCATATATTTT.

The V call is TRBV19, the J call TRBJ2-3; 9 bases agree with TRBD1. The junction had 10 bases not matched to a gene; V was cut back by 6 bases and J by 6 bases. The germline V gene encodes CDR1 LNHDA and CDR2 SQIVND (reference sequence). This CDR3 spans 15 amino acids. As DNA, the CDR3 is TGTGCCAGTAGGACGGGACAGGGTGCGGGGGATACGCAGTATTTT. It translates to CASRTGQGAGDTQYF.

The DNA for the CDR3 is TGTGCCATCCGACAACTTAGCGCGGCCGTC. Protein sequence: CAIRQLSAAV. The chain couples TRBV6-5 to TRBJ2-7, with D possibly TRBD2 on 5 matching bases. Per the germline V gene, CDR1 is MNHEY and CDR2 is SVGAGI. CDR3 length: 10 residues.

This clone came up a few times. The rearrangement links TRBV7-9 to TRBJ1-3, with a possible D match to TRBD1 (5 bases). CDR1 is SEHNR and CDR2 is FQNEAQ in the germline V gene (reference sequence). V was clipped by 8 bases and J by 2 bases, with 13 bases between them. The CDR3 loop spans 14 amino acids. The CDR3 region is CASGAQGAGNTIYF. CDR3 in DNA: TGTGCCAGCGGGGCGCAGGGCGCTGGAAACACCATATATTTT.

The J gene is TRBJ2-5, the V gene TRBV5-1; no firm D call. The CDR3 totals 13 residues. V lost 3 bases and J 5 bases, leaving 11 bases between the germline ends. Germline CDR1 and CDR2: SGHRS and YFSETQ. Here the CDR3 DNA reads TGCGCCAGCAGCTACCCCTCTAGGGAGACCCAGTACTTC. Residues: CASSYPSRETQYF.

V is TRBV7-2 and J is TRBJ1-5; D not certain. The length of the CDR3 is 18 residues. Trimming left V 1 base short and J 6 bases short, with 22 bases between. Germline CDR1 reads SGHTA; CDR2 reads FQGNSA. The CDR3 spells CASSLEAQARSRGQPQHF. CDR3 DNA: TGTGCCAGCAGCTTAGAGGCGCAGGCACGGTCTCGGGGTCAGCCCCAGCATTTT.

Concerning this clone: One junction end does not reproduce the germline sequence, and a read error may be involved. This chain links TRBV23-1 with TRBJ1-4; tentative D call: TRBD1 (5 bases). TRBV23-1 is classed as an ORF, of uncertain function. The CDR3 loop spans 15 amino acids. The CDR3 loop is CASTQGVGPNEKLFF. Written as DNA, the CDR3 is TGCGCCAGCACTCAAGGGGTGGGCCCTAATGAAAAACTGTTTTTT.

This chain connects TRBV5-1 to TRBJ2-3, with 10 bases that match TRBD1. The CDR3 covers 15 residues. Looked up from germline, CDR1 is SGHRS and CDR2 is YFSETQ. Unmatched junction bases numbered 7, after V lost 4 bases and J lost 5 bases. CDR3: CASSERTGGVDTQYF. For the CDR3, the DNA is TGCGCCAGCAGCGAGCGGACAGGGGGTGTAGATACGCAGTATTTT.